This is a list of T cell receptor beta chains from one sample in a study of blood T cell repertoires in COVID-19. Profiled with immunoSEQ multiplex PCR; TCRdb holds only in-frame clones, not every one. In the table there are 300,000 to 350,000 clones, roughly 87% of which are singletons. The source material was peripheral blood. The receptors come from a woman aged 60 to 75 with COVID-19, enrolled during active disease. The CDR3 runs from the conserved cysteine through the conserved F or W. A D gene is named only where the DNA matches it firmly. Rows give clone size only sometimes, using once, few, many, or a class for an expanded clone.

CASSPTGTGGNTIYF | TGTGCCAGCTCACCGACAGGGACTGGTGGAAACACCATATATTTT | TRBJ1-3 | TRBV18 | TRBD1 | NA
CATSRSGLAGGETQYF | TGTGCCACCAGTCGATCTGGACTAGCGGGGGGGGAGACCCAGTACTTC | TRBJ2-5 | TRBV24-1 | TRBD2 | NA
CASSVTGGQETQYF | TGCGCCAGCAGCGTGACAGGGGGCCAGGAGACCCAGTACTTC | TRBJ2-5 | TRBV5-1 | TRBD1 | NA
CATSRAGQESNYGYTF | TGTGCCACCAGCAGGGCCGGACAGGAATCTAACTATGGCTACACCTTC | TRBJ1-2 | TRBV15 | TRBD1 | NA
CASSLDRELYEQYF | TGCGCCAGCAGCTTGGACAGAGAACTCTACGAGCAGTACTTC | TRBJ2-7 | TRBV5-1 | NA | NA
CASSSQGLAGGPSSYEQYF | TGTGCTAGCAGCTCGCAGGGACTAGCGGGGGGCCCCAGCTCCTACGAGCAGTACTTC | TRBJ2-7 | TRBV7-7 | TRBD2 | NA
CATSRGRTPRSYNEQFF | TGTGCCACCAGCAGAGGCCGGACACCTCGCTCCTACAATGAGCAGTTCTTC | TRBJ2-1 | TRBV15 | NA | once
CASRDSGANVLTF | TGTGCCAGCCGGGACTCTGGGGCCAACGTCCTGACTTTC | TRBJ2-6 | TRBV18 | NA | NA
CASSYKSTYEQYF | TGTGCCAGCAGTTACAAGAGTACCTACGAGCAGTACTTC | TRBJ2-7 | TRBV6-6 | NA | NA
CASSLGENTEAFF | TGTGCCAGCAGCTTAGGAGAGAACACTGAAGCTTTCTTT | TRBJ1-1 | TRBV7-7 | NA | few
CASSSQGDGNQPQHF | TGTGCCAGCAGTTCACAGGGGGATGGCAATCAGCCCCAGCATTTT | TRBJ1-5 | TRBV28 | TRBD1 | few
CASSDAGTSGNYEQYF | TGTGCCAGCAGTGATGCCGGGACTAGCGGGAATTACGAGCAGTACTTC | TRBJ2-7 | TRBV2 | TRBD2 | NA
CASRRITSLNQPQHF | TGTGCCAGCAGGCGCATCACCTCACTAAATCAGCCCCAGCATTTT | TRBJ1-5 | TRBV28 | NA | NA
CAALGGVGTEAFF | TGTGCCGCACTAGGGGGAGTCGGCACTGAAGCTTTCTTT | TRBJ1-1 | TRBV28 | NA | NA
CANLRKGSTFRAGDGYTF | TGCGCCAATCTCCGGAAGGGGTCAACTTTCAGGGCTGGAGATGGCTACACCTTC | TRBJ1-2 | TRBV10-1 | NA | NA
CASSPPGQGEHGYTF | TGTGCCAGCTCGCCTCCGGGACAGGGGGAACATGGCTACACCTTC | TRBJ1-2 | TRBV18 | TRBD1 | NA
CASSRRGATEAFF | TGTGCCAGCAGCCGCAGGGGGGCCACTGAAGCTTTCTTT | TRBJ1-1 | TRBV3-1/TRBV3-2 | TRBD1 | once
CASSSWTSGGANTQYF | TGTGCCAGCAGCTCCTGGACTAGCGGGGGGGCAAATACGCAGTATTTT | TRBJ2-3 | TRBV7-2 | TRBD2 | NA
CASLRGQGTEAFF | TGTGCCAGCCTAAGGGGGCAAGGGACTGAAGCTTTCTTT | TRBJ1-1 | TRBV2 | TRBD1 | few
CASSAGTGREGYTF | TGTGCCAGCAGTGCCGGGACAGGGCGGGAAGGCTACACCTTC | TRBJ1-2 | TRBV6-4 | TRBD1 | NA
CASSQEQGASNQPQHF | TGTGCCAGCAGCCAAGAACAGGGGGCGAGCAATCAGCCCCAGCATTTT | TRBJ1-5 | TRBV4-2 | TRBD1 | NA
CASSRTSGTGELFF | TGTGCCAGCAGCAGGACTAGCGGCACCGGGGAGCTGTTTTTT | TRBJ2-2 | TRBV7-3 | TRBD2 | NA
CASSRTVNTEAFF | TGTGCCAGCAGCCGGACTGTGAACACTGAAGCTTTCTTT | TRBJ1-1 | TRBV12-3/TRBV12-4 | NA | NA
CASSPTRTGTFEKLFF | TGTGCCAGCTCACCTACCAGAACAGGGACCTTTGAAAAACTGTTTTTT | TRBJ1-4 | TRBV18 | NA | NA
CASTLASGVTGELFF | TGCGCCAGCACGTTGGCTAGCGGGGTCACCGGGGAGCTGTTTTTT | TRBJ2-2 | TRBV10-2 | TRBD2 | NA
CASSMVRGSTTNEKLFF | TGTGCCAGTAGTATGGTCCGCGGCAGCACAACTAATGAAAAACTGTTTTTT | TRBJ1-4 | TRBV19 | NA | NA
CASSSTGSYEQYF | TGTGCCAGCAGCTCGACAGGGTCCTACGAGCAGTACTTC | TRBJ2-7 | TRBV5-4 | TRBD1 | NA
CASSEDRVGNQPQHF | TGTGCCAGCTCAGAGGACAGGGTAGGGAATCAGCCCCAGCATTTT | TRBJ1-5 | TRBV18 | TRBD1 | NA
CASSFAGKGDYGYTF | TGTGCCAGTAGTTTCGCAGGGAAGGGGGACTATGGCTACACCTTC | TRBJ1-2 | TRBV19 | NA | NA
CASSEQGARGSYEQYF | TGCGCCAGCAGCGAACAGGGGGCAAGAGGTTCCTACGAGCAGTACTTC | TRBJ2-7 | TRBV10-1 | TRBD1 | NA
CAWSSQVEAFF | TGTGCCTGGAGTTCCCAGGTTGAAGCTTTCTTT | TRBJ1-1 | TRBV30 | NA | NA
CASRQYNEQFF | TGTGCCAGCAGACAATACAATGAGCAGTTCTTC | TRBJ2-1 | TRBV12-3/TRBV12-4 | NA | NA
CASSLFPTGGFGYTF | TGCGCCAGCAGCTTGTTCCCGACAGGGGGCTTTGGCTACACCTTC | TRBJ1-2 | TRBV5-1 | TRBD1 | NA
CASSMDAGGQPQHF | TGTGCCAGCTCGATGGATGCAGGGGGTCAGCCCCAGCATTTT | TRBJ1-5 | TRBV18 | TRBD1 | NA
CASSRPGQQNQPQHF | TGTGCCAGTAGTCGTCCGGGACAGCAAAATCAGCCCCAGCATTTT | TRBJ1-5 | TRBV19 | TRBD1 | once
CASSLGLATGEQFF | TGTGCCAGCAGCTTAGGACTAGCTACCGGAGAGCAGTTCTTC | TRBJ2-1 | TRBV7-9 | TRBD2 | NA
CPRRRRGDRGSRNTGELFF | TGCCCCCGCCGCCGAAGGGGGGACAGGGGGAGTCGGAACACCGGGGAGCTGTTTTTT | TRBJ2-2 | TRBV4-1 | TRBD1 | NA
CASSRLQGDYGYTF | TGTGCCAGCTCACGCCTACAGGGGGACTATGGCTACACCTTC | TRBJ1-2 | TRBV18 | TRBD1 | NA